A single sample is the source of the 18 T cell receptor beta chains below, sequenced in a study of blood T cell repertoires in COVID-19. Profiled with immunoSEQ multiplex PCR; TCRdb holds only in-frame clones, not every one. Seen here are about 140,000 clones, around 88% observed once, and the top ten hold approximately 1.5%. Sequencing was carried out using peripheral blood. The origin of the receptors is a woman aged 60 to 75 with acute or convalescent COVID-19.

This clone was observed a single time. This sequence joins TRBV20-1 and TRBJ2-7; 7 bases match TRBD2. Trimming took 3 bases from V and 2 from J; bases not matched to a gene: 1. The CDR3 has 12 amino acids. Germline V gene sequence: CDR1 DFQATT, CDR2 SNEGSKA (reference sequence). CDR3 region: CSASAGAYEQYF. The CDR3 DNA follows: TGCAGTGCTAGTGCGGGGGCCTACGAGCAGTACTTC.

This rearrangement joins TRBV7-2 to TRBJ1-2; D gene uncertain. Germline CDR1 reads SGHTA; CDR2 reads FQGNSA. This CDR3 contains 13 residues. V lost 4 bases to trimming and J lost 6 bases, with 12 bases between them. In DNA form, the CDR3 reads TGTGCCAGCAGCTCCCTACTAGAGAATGGCTACACCTTC. This translates into CASSSLLENGYTF. Drawing the rest from reference TRBV7-2 and TRBJ1-2, the complete variable domain is GAGVSQSPSNKVTEKGKDVELRCDPISGHTALYWYRQSLGQGLEFLIYFQGNSAPDKSGLPSDRFSAERTGGSVSTLTIQRTQQEDSAVYLCASSSLLENGYTFGSGTRLTVV.

This sequence joins TRBV30 and TRBJ1-6; maybe TRBD1 (6 bases). Looked up from germline, CDR1 is GTSNPN and CDR2 is SVGIG (reference sequence). The CDR3 has 14 amino acids. Trimming pared 2 bases from V and 8 bases from J, leaving 13 bases between. CDR3 in amino acids: CAWSRRGGDSPLHF. DNA of the CDR3: TGTGCCTGGAGTCGCAGGGGTGGGGATTCACCCCTCCACTTT.

V usage is TRBV19 and J usage is TRBJ2-1, with 12 bases lining up with TRBD2. The ends lost 5 bases at V and 2 bases at J; junction bases unmatched: 13. This CDR3 has 19 residues. CDR1 is LNHDA and CDR2 is SQIVND in the germline V gene (reference sequence). The CDR3 sequence is CASSPQGLAGPPPYNEQFF. CDR3 bases: TGTGCCAGTAGTCCCCAAGGACTAGCGGGGCCCCCACCCTACAATGAGCAGTTCTTC.

The rearrangement uses TRBV21-1 and TRBJ2-2; the DNA was not compared with TRBD1, the D call given in the table. TRBV21-1 is deemed a pseudogene. CDR3 length: 16 residues. The CDR3 region is CASSPKGGQGSGELFF. The CDR3 nucleotides read TGTGCCAGCAGCCCGAAGGGGGGACAGGGGTCCGGGGAGCTGTTTTTT.

The chain is built from TRBV7-2 and TRBJ2-7; TRBD2 matches 12 bases. Trimming at V came to 4 bases and at J to 3 bases, leaving 4 bases not matched to a gene. Looked up from germline, CDR1 is SGHTA and CDR2 is FQGNSA. The CDR3 is 15 residues long. CDR3 DNA: TGTGCCAGCAGCTCCACTAGCGGGGGGCACTACGAGCAGTACTTC. Amino acids: CASSSTSGGHYEQYF.

The chain joins TRBV19 to TRBJ1-1; a possible D gene is TRBD1 (6 bases). Germline V gives CDR1 LNHDA, CDR2 SQIVND (reference sequence). The CDR3 length is 13 residues. Trimming took 7 bases from V and 7 from J, leaving 16 bases between them. CDR3 DNA sequence: TGTGCCAGTAATGGATTTGGACAGTTTGAAGCTTTCTTT. Translation gives CASNGFGQFEAFF.

V gene TRBV7-2 combines with J gene TRBJ2-7, with D possibly TRBD1 on 6 matching bases. The CDR3 extends over 15 amino acids. Germline V gene data show CDR1 as SGHTA and CDR2 as FQGNSA. The V gene lost 2 bases and the J gene lost 7 bases, with 18 bases spanning the gap. The CDR3 sequence: CASSLQGSSDEEQYF. In DNA, the CDR3 is TGTGCCAGCAGCTTACAGGGGAGTTCAGATGAGGAGCAGTACTTC. The variable domain in full, with the rest retrieved from reference TRBV7-2 and TRBJ2-7, is GAGVSQSPSNKVTEKGKDVELRCDPISGHTALYWYRQSLGQGLEFLIYFQGNSAPDKSGLPSDRFSAERTGGSVSTLTIQRTQQEDSAVYLCASSLQGSSDEEQYFGPGTRLTVT.

This chain joins TRBV2 and TRBJ2-7; 10 bases map to TRBD1. The V gene's germline CDR1 is SNHLY and CDR2 FYNNEI. The length of the CDR3 is 14 residues. V was pared by 7 bases and J by 4 bases, with 7 bases of the junction left unmatched. Written as DNA, the CDR3 is TGTGCCAGCACCTCCGGGACAGGGGTGTACGAGCAGTACTTC. It encodes CASTSGTGVYEQYF.

The table lists this clone with a count of one. The V gene is TRBV5-1, the J gene TRBJ2-2, with 10 bases that match TRBD1. The CDR3 sequence is 17 residues long. The germline CDR1 and CDR2 sequences are SGHRS and YFSETQ. The J segment lost 4 bases and the V segment lost 0 bases, leaving 6 bases of the junction unmatched. The CDR3 protein is CASSLGQGAGGTGELFF. The CDR3, as DNA: TGCGCCAGCAGCTTGGGACAGGGGGCTGGAGGCACCGGGGAGCTGTTTTTT.

This rearrangement joins TRBV5-1 to TRBJ2-7, with 9 bases lining up with TRBD1. The length of the CDR3 is 14 residues. The ends lost 3 bases at V and 2 bases at J; junction bases unmatched: 3. Germline V lookup: CDR1 SGHRS, CDR2 YFSETQ. Here the CDR3 reads CASSSGQGPYEQYF. DNA of the CDR3: TGCGCCAGCAGCTCGGGACAGGGACCCTACGAGCAGTACTTC. Complete variable domain (other parts from reference TRBV5-1 and TRBJ2-7): KAGVTQTPRYLIKTRGQQVTLSCSPISGHRSVSWYQQTPGQGLQFLFEYFSETQRNKGNFPGRFSGRQFSNSRSEMNVSTLELGDSALYLCASSSGQGPYEQYFGPGTRLTVT.

J is TRBJ2-7 and V is TRBV6-5; TRBD2 might be the D (5 bases). The CDR3 runs to 15 residues. Deletions cut 0 bases from V and 2 bases from J, with 11 bases between. Germline values: CDR1 MNHEY, CDR2 SVGAGI. This CDR3 reads CASSYSRALAYEQYF. The CDR3 bases are TGTGCCAGCAGTTACTCGAGGGCGCTAGCCTACGAGCAGTACTTC.

The chain carries TRBV19 and TRBJ1-1, with TRBD1 matching 7 bases. This CDR3 has 16 residues. J lost 1 base, V lost 5 bases, and 10 bases had no gene match. Germline V gene sequence: CDR1 LNHDA, CDR2 SQIVND (reference sequence). The CDR3 DNA is TGTGCCAGTAGTTCTCCACCGGGACAGCAGAACACTGAAGCTTTCTTT. Translating gives CASSSPPGQQNTEAFF.

J is TRBJ2-5 and V is TRBV5-6; 12 bases line up with TRBD1. Germline trimming cut 4 bases from V and 5 bases from J; bases unmatched to any gene: 12. CDR3 length equals 17 residues. Germline V gives CDR1 SGHDT, CDR2 YYEEEE. This CDR3 is CASSTGTGGLIPETQYF. The CDR3, as DNA: TGTGCCAGCAGCACAGGGACAGGGGGCTTAATTCCGGAGACCCAGTACTTC.

The chain couples TRBV9 to TRBJ2-3; D possibly corresponds to TRBD1 (6 bases). This CDR3 has 15 amino acids. CDR1 SGDLS and CDR2 YYNGEE come from the germline V gene. V was clipped by 7 bases and J by 0 bases, with 15 bases between them. The CDR3 coding sequence is TGTGCCAGCTCTCGACCGACAGGTAGCACAGATACGCAGTATTTT. Its translation: CASSRPTGSTDTQYF.

The chain combines TRBV2 with TRBJ1-2, with unresolved D. The ends were cut back, 4 bases at V and 8 bases at J, with 14 bases in the middle. The germline gives CDR1 SNHLY, CDR2 FYNNEI. This CDR3 contains 13 residues. The CDR3: CASSVDMSNGYTF. The DNA of the CDR3 is TGTGCCAGCAGTGTTGACATGTCTAACGGCTACACCTTC.

This chain joins TRBV30 and TRBJ1-4; 7 bases are a match to TRBD1. Germline V gene lookup returns CDR1 GTSNPN and CDR2 SVGIG (reference sequence). V lost 1 base to trimming and J lost 7 bases; unmatched junction nucleotides: 9. There are 15 residues in the CDR3. Here the CDR3 reads CAWSGKAGGPEKLFF. DNA of the CDR3: TGTGCCTGGAGTGGAAAAGCAGGGGGACCTGAAAAACTGTTTTTT.

The rearrangement joins TRBV7-2 to TRBJ1-3; 9 nucleotides line up with TRBD1. CDR1 and CDR2 from the germline V gene are SGHTA and FQGNSA. The CDR3 length is 15 residues. With 5 bases clipped from V and 4 bases from J, the junction kept 6 bases outside the gene matches. CDR3: CASSPQGATGNTIYF. In DNA form, the CDR3 reads TGTGCCAGCAGCCCACAGGGGGCGACAGGAAACACCATATATTTT. Together with reference TRBV7-2 and TRBJ1-3, the CDR3 gives the full variable domain: GAGVSQSPSNKVTEKGKDVELRCDPISGHTALYWYRQSLGQGLEFLIYFQGNSAPDKSGLPSDRFSAERTGGSVSTLTIQRTQQEDSAVYLCASSPQGATGNTIYFGEGSWLTVV.